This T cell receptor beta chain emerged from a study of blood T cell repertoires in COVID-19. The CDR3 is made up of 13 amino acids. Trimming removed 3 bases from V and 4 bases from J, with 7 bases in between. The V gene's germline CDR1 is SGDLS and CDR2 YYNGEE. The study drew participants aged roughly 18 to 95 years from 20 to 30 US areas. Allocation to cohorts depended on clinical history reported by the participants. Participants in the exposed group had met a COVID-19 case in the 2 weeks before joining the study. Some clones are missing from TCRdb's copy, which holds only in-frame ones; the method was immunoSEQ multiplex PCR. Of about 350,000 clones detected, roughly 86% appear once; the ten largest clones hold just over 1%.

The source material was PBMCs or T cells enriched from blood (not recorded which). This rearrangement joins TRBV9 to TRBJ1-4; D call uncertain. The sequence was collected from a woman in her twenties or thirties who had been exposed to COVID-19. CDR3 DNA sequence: TGTGCCAGCAGCGCGAAGCTTAATGAAAAACTGTTTTTT. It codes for CASSAKLNEKLFF.